One sample yielded the 21 T cell receptor beta chains listed below, sequenced in a study of regulatory T cells in long-lasting Graves disease. The time point: newly diagnosed GD, antithyroid drugs for less than 3 months. The TCR library was prepared using RNA isolated from PBMCs. According to the study, TCR beta libraries were built with iRepertoire HTBI primers and CDR3-region Arm-PCR. TCRdb itself ran the multiplex PCR reads through MiXCR, one entry per CDR3 protein. The profile covers roughly 360,000 distinct CDR3 sequences, with over 9.5% appearing a single time and about 20% taken by the ten largest. This sample also belongs to another study, concerning T cells in Graves' hyperthyroidism and ophthalmopathy.

The material was peripheral blood mononuclear cells (PBMCs), obtained at new diagnosis, from a patient treated with antithyroid drugs. These receptors originate from a woman aged 18-35 years with Graves disease.

At least ten counts were recorded for this clonotype. The chain joins TRBV3-2 to TRBJ1-2. TRBV3-2 corresponds to a pseudogene. The CDR3 runs 21 residues. CDR3 in amino acids: CASSQANPPAEYRAADYGYTF. CDR3 nucleotides: TGTGCCAGCAGCCAAGCAAACCCCCCCGCCGAGTATAGGGCTGCTGACTATGGCTACACCTTC.

This clonotype was observed at least ten times. The chain carries TRBV6-2 or TRBV6-3 and TRBJ1-2; 8 bases match TRBD1. J gave up 6 bases and V 3 bases, and 9 bases lay outside the gene matches. From germline, CDR1 is MNHEY and CDR2 SVGEGT. This CDR3 is 15 amino acids long. The CDR3 region has the DNA TGTGCCAGCAGTTATATGGACAGGGCGGTGGATGGCTACACCTTC. As protein: CASSYMDRAVDGYTF.

This clonotype was counted many times. This chain links TRBV6-2 or TRBV6-3 with TRBJ1-1; 7 bases match TRBD1. V was clipped by 7 bases and J by 1 base; unmatched bases: 6. The CDR3 runs to 14 residues. Looked up from germline, CDR1 is MNHEY and CDR2 is SVGEGT. The CDR3 spells CASTRTGENTEAFF. The CDR3 nucleotides are TGTGCCAGCACCAGGACAGGAGAGAACACTGAAGCTTTCTTT.

This clonotype appeared many times. The genes are TRBV20-1 and TRBJ2-1; unclear D gene. Between the trimmed V and J ends, which lost 2 bases and 0 bases, there was a span of 11 bases. CDR1 DFQATT and CDR2 SNEGSKA come from the germline V gene (reference sequence). The CDR3 loop spans 15 amino acids. CDR3 amino acids: CSARSPASSYNEQFF. The DNA of the CDR3 is TGCAGTGCTAGATCACCAGCGAGCTCCTACAATGAGCAGTTCTTC.

In this sample, this clonotype turned up many times. The CDR3 region is CASSLTGLPLRQQYF. The DNA for the CDR3 is TGTGCCAGCTCACTAACGGGACTCCCCCTGAGACAGCAGTACTTC. J is TRBJ2-7 and V is TRBV18; the D gene is possibly TRBD2 (6 bases). Trimming removed 4 bases from V and 8 bases from J, with 21 bases in between. The germline V gene encodes CDR1 KGHSH and CDR2 LQKENI. CDR3 length: 15 amino acids.

This clonotype was detected a few times. This rearrangement joins TRBV10-3 to TRBJ2-1; D perhaps matches TRBD1 (6 bases). The CDR3 extends over 13 amino acids. Germline values: CDR1 ENHRY, CDR2 SYGVKD. V was clipped by 5 bases and J by 7 bases, with 12 bases between them. CDR3 coding DNA: TGTGCCATCAGTCTACAGGGCTTGAATGAGCAGTTCTTC. Its protein product is CAISLQGLNEQFF.

This CDR3 is CASNRGNQPQHF. DNA of the CDR3: TGTGCCAGTAACAGAGGTAATCAGCCCCAGCATTTT. This sequence joins TRBV19 and TRBJ1-5; D uncertain. Germline values: CDR1 LNHDA, CDR2 SQIVND (reference sequence). Trimming removed 7 bases from V and 4 bases from J, with 8 bases in between. The CDR3 covers 12 residues. Full variable domain (missing parts from reference TRBV19 and TRBJ1-5): DGGITQSPKYLFRKEGQNVTLSCEQNLNHDAMYWYRQDPGQGLRLIYYSQIVNDFQKGDIAEGYSVSREKKESFPLTVTSAQKNPTAFYLCASNRGNQPQHFGDGTRLSIL.

Note on this clonotype: It may be a read error: a sequence one base away is much more abundant. This chain connects TRBV6-2 or TRBV6-3 to TRBJ2-1; tentatively, D is TRBD1 or TRBD2 (5 bases each). The V and J ends lost 5 bases and 7 bases respectively, with 9 bases between them. Germline loops: CDR1 MNHEY, CDR2 SVGEGT. The CDR3 is 12 amino acids. Here the CDR3 reads CASSTWGNEQFF. The CDR3 DNA reads as TGTGCCAGCAGTACGTGGGGGAATGAGCAGTTCTTC.

This clonotype was observed at least ten times. The chain recombines TRBV28 with TRBJ2-6, with a possible D match to TRBD2 (5 bases). Trimming pared 7 bases from V and 2 bases from J, leaving 15 bases between. This CDR3 is 16 amino acids long. The germline CDR1 and CDR2 sequences are MDHEN and SYDVKM. CDR3 in DNA: TGTGCCAGCAACGTTGGGTCCGGGGCTGGGGCCAACGTCCTGACTTTC. Translation gives CASNVGSGAGANVLTF.

This clonotype has at least ten counts. J is TRBJ1-5 and V is TRBV20-1, with 7 nucleotides matching TRBD1. The germline CDR1 and CDR2 sequences are DFQATT and SNEGSKA (reference sequence). V trimming: 0 bases; J trimming: 6 bases; junction bases outside the gene matches: 29. The CDR3 length is 22 residues. CDR3 in amino acids: CSAREVFSRSGGTLGFRQPQHF. The CDR3 DNA sequence: TGCAGTGCTAGAGAGGTGTTCTCCCGTTCAGGGGGGACACTAGGATTTCGTCAGCCCCAGCATTTT.

A word on this clonotype: This may be a read error, as it is one base from a much larger clone. This chain links TRBV20-1 with TRBJ2-1; D may be TRBD2 (6 bases). Matching the DNA end better, TRBJ2-7 makes the J call doubtful. The CDR3 has 13 amino acids. CDR1 and CDR2 from the germline V gene are DFQATT and SNEGSKA (reference sequence). The CDR3 bases are TGCAGTGCTAGGGCTCGACTAGTTATTGAGCAGTACTTC. Translating gives CSARARLVIEQYF.

This clonotype has ten or more counts. The chain combines TRBV5-1 with TRBJ1-5; TRBD1 matches 8 bases. Germline V lookup: CDR1 SGHRS, CDR2 YFSETQ. The CDR3 is made up of 15 amino acids. Trimming at V came to 4 bases and at J to 7 bases, leaving 10 bases not matched to a gene. In DNA, the CDR3 is TGCGCCAGCAGCCTCACAGGGGGGCCTAAACAGCCCCAGCATTTT. Amino acid sequence: CASSLTGGPKQPQHF.

This clonotype showed up many times. The V and J genes are TRBV2 and TRBJ2-6; 10 positions agree with TRBD2. This CDR3 comprises 17 residues. With V trimmed by 6 bases and J by 1 base, 6 bases remained unmatched. CDR1 and CDR2 from the germline V gene are SNHLY and FYNNEI. The CDR3 nucleotides read TGTGCCAGCAGCCCCCAGCGGGGGGGATCTGGGGCCAACGTCCTGACTTTC. Its protein product is CASSPQRGGSGANVLTF.

This clonotype was found a few times. The J gene is TRBJ1-4, the V gene TRBV20-1, with 7 bases matching TRBD1. This CDR3 contains 14 residues. Germline assignment: CDR1 DFQATT and CDR2 SNEGSKA (reference sequence). Trimming at V came to 6 bases and at J to 5 bases, leaving 9 bases not matched to a gene. This CDR3 is CSALHQGVNEKLFF. CDR3 nucleotide sequence: TGCAGTGCCCTCCATCAGGGGGTCAATGAAAAACTGTTTTTT.

The V and J genes are TRBV20-1 and TRBJ2-7; no clear D gene. The CDR3 sequence is 15 residues long. V lost 0 bases to trimming and J lost 7 bases, with 19 bases between them. Germline-derived CDR1 and CDR2 are DFQATT and SNEGSKA (reference sequence). DNA of the CDR3: TGCAGTGCTAGAGAGTTGGCAATTGGGCTGCATGAGCAGTACTTC. As protein: CSARELAIGLHEQYF.

Ten or more counts support this clonotype. The rearrangement links TRBV20-1 to TRBJ2-5; the D is unclear. The germline V gene has CDR1 DFQATT and CDR2 SNEGSKA (reference sequence). This CDR3 is 15 amino acids long. V lost 0 bases to trimming and J lost 3 bases, with 14 bases between them. The chain's CDR3 is CSARDRTKYKETQYF. In DNA form, the CDR3 reads TGCAGTGCTAGAGACCGGACCAAGTATAAAGAGACCCAGTACTTC.

This chain links TRBV6-1 with TRBJ2-2; D not certain. This CDR3 region has 15 residues. The V gene's germline CDR1 is MNHNS and CDR2 SASEGT. V lost 6 bases and J 5 bases, leaving 16 bases between the germline ends. CDR3 bases: TGTGCCAGCAGCCACGCCCGGCCCGTGACCGGGGAGCTGTTTTTT. Its translation is CASSHARPVTGELFF.

This clonotype has more than one count but fewer than ten. The chain employs TRBV4-1 and TRBJ1-2; a possible D gene is TRBD1 (5 bases). The germline gives CDR1 MGHRA, CDR2 YSYEKL. Trimming stripped 0 bases from V and 7 bases from J, with 12 bases between. The CDR3 contains 14 residues. The chain's CDR3 is CASSQDLGRGGYTF. Written as DNA, the CDR3 is TGCGCCAGCAGCCAAGATTTGGGGCGAGGTGGCTACACCTTC.

This chain connects TRBV20-1 to TRBJ2-1, with 12 positions matching TRBD2. Germline V gives CDR1 DFQATT, CDR2 SNEGSKA (reference sequence). This CDR3 comprises 17 residues. V lost 2 bases, J lost 7 bases, and 12 bases stayed unmatched. The CDR3 is CSARRPLAGGPQNEQFF. In nucleotides, the CDR3 is TGCAGTGCTAGACGCCCCCTAGCGGGGGGGCCTCAGAATGAGCAGTTCTTC.

This clonotype was observed many times. This sequence joins TRBV3-1 and TRBJ1-2, with D hard to call. Trimming pared 0 bases from V and 7 bases from J, leaving 6 bases between. The CDR3 extends over 12 amino acids. Per germline, CDR1 LGHDT and CDR2 YNNKEL (reference sequence). CDR3 residues: CASSQDRAGYTF. In DNA form, the CDR3 reads TGTGCCAGCAGCCAAGATAGAGCTGGCTACACCTTC. The full variable domain, completed using reference TRBV3-1 and TRBJ1-2, is DTAVSQTPKYLVTQMGNDKSIKCEQNLGHDTMYWYKQDSKKFLKIMFSYNNKELIINETVPNRFSPKSPDKAHLNLHINSLELGDSAVYFCASSQDRAGYTFGSGTRLTVV.

The chain employs TRBV3-1 and TRBJ2-1; a possible D gene is TRBD1 (5 bases). V was pared by 6 bases and J by 7 bases, with 10 bases between. CDR1 is LGHDT and CDR2 is YNNKEL in the germline V gene (reference sequence). CDR3 length: 12 amino acids. The CDR3: CASRWGLNEQFF. CDR3 sequence (DNA): TGTGCCAGCAGGTGGGGCCTAAATGAGCAGTTCTTC.